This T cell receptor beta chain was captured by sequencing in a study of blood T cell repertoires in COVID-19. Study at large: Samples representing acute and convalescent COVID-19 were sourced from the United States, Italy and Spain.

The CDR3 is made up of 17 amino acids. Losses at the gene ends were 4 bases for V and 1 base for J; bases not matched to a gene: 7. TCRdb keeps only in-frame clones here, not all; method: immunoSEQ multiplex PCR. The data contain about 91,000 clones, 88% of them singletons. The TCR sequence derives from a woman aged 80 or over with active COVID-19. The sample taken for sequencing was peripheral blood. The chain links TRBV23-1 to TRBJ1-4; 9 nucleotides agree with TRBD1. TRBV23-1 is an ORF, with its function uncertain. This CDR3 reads CASSRPDRGETNEKLFF. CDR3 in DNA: TGCGCCAGCAGTCGCCCGGACAGGGGCGAAACTAATGAAAAACTGTTTTTT.